The 9 T cell receptor beta chains listed next were all sequenced from one sample in a study of Graves' ophthalmopathy and Graves' hyperthyroidism. Amplification targeted the TCR beta CDR3 regions, with RNA transcripts as the source material. HTBI primers primed a first-round RT-PCR, and a second-round multiplex PCR followed. TCRdb recomputed calls from the multiplex PCR reads with MiXCR, one row per CDR3 protein. The table has 1 million to 1.3 million distinct CDR3 sequences, around a third seen once. Sample: peripheral blood or thyroid tissue (not recorded which). These receptor sequences come from an adult man with Graves' hyperthyroidism.

This clonotype was observed a handful of times. This chain uses TRBV6-5 with TRBJ2-7; possible D gene TRBD1, 6 bases. This CDR3 comprises 14 residues. V lost 4 bases, J lost 2 bases, and 12 bases lay in between. The germline V gene encodes CDR1 MNHEY and CDR2 SVGAGI. The CDR3 sequence: CASSSARGPYEQYF. DNA of the CDR3: TGTGCCAGCAGTTCGGCCAGGGGTCCCTACGAGCAGTACTTC.

The chain is built from TRBV15 and TRBJ1-5; D might be TRBD1 (5 bases). Germline CDR1 is LNHNV and CDR2 is YYDKDF (reference sequence). The CDR3 totals 15 residues. The germline V and J ends were trimmed by 3 bases and 0 bases, with 9 bases remaining between them. This CDR3 reads CATSRTENSNQPQHF. In DNA form, the CDR3 reads TGTGCCACCAGCAGGACAGAGAATAGCAATCAGCCCCAGCATTTT.

The gene calls are TRBV2 and TRBJ2-1; no firm D call. The V and J ends lost 6 bases and 5 bases respectively, with 8 bases between them. There are 12 residues in the CDR3. CDR1 is SNHLY and CDR2 is FYNNEI in the germline V gene. CDR3 sequence: CASSVEDNEQFF. The CDR3 DNA is TGTGCCAGCAGCGTCGAGGACAATGAGCAGTTCTTC.

This sequence joins TRBV9 and TRBJ1-2, with a possible D match to TRBD1 (5 bases). CDR1 and CDR2 from the germline V gene are SGDLS and YYNGEE. This CDR3 is built from 15 residues. The V gene lost 4 bases and the J gene lost 0 bases, with 13 bases spanning the gap. This chain's CDR3 is CASSPRQNTNYGYTF. The CDR3, as DNA: TGTGCCAGCAGCCCGCGACAGAATACTAACTATGGCTACACCTTC.

This clonotype occurred many times. This chain uses TRBV25-1 with TRBJ1-1, with a tentative D call TRBD1 (5 bases). The CDR3 is made up of 13 amino acids. In germline, CDR1 is MGHDK, CDR2 SYGVNS. V was pared by 7 bases and J by 1 base, with 10 bases between. The CDR3 DNA is TGTGCCAGCACCGGGACGGGGAACACTGAAGCTTTCTTT. This encodes CASTGTGNTEAFF.

Remarks on this clonotype: This CDR3 is missing its conserved last phenylalanine or tryptophan, likely due to a read error. Because the CDR3's place on the DNA is in doubt, the DNA is left out and the CDR3 is given as listed by TCRdb. The CDR3 loop reads CASSAVAS. V gene TRBV5-1 combines with J gene TRBJ2-7. Termini included, the CDR3 measures 8 amino acids. The germline V gene encodes CDR1 SGHRS and CDR2 YFSETQ.

This clonotype was seen repeatedly, ten times or more. This sequence joins TRBV29-1 and TRBJ2-5, with TRBD1 matching over 9 bases. Germline CDR1 is SQVTM and CDR2 is ANQGSEA. The CDR3 runs 14 residues. V dropped 6 bases and J dropped 5; count of bases not matched to a gene: 10. Here the CDR3 DNA reads TGCAGCGTCCCGGGACAGGGCTTTCGGGAGACCCAGTACTTC. It specifies CSVPGQGFRETQYF.

This clonotype was found once. The chain has TRBV10-1 and TRBJ1-1; D is perhaps TRBD1 (6 bases). The V end was cut by 3 bases, the J end by 6 bases, with 17 bases between. CDR3 length: 15 amino acids. Germline V gene lookup returns CDR1 WNHNN and CDR2 SYGVQD (reference sequence). The CDR3 DNA is TGCGCCAGCAGTGACCAACGGGGGGCCGCCGCTGAAGCTTTCTTT. As protein: CASSDQRGAAAEAFF.

This clonotype has ten or more counts. The J gene is TRBJ1-1, the V gene TRBV12-3 or TRBV12-4; 7 nucleotides align to TRBD1. J lost 12 bases, V lost 6 bases, and 10 bases had no gene match. The CDR3 length is 12 residues. The CDR3 loop is CASSRDREVTFF. The DNA for the CDR3 is TGTGCCAGCAGCCGTGACAGGGAGGTCACTTTCTTT.